The rows below give T cell receptor beta chains drawn from one sample of a study of blood T cell repertoires in COVID-19. Sequencing used immunoSEQ multiplex PCR; TCRdb keeps in-frame clones, though not all of them. The data contain about 41,000 clones, roughly 91% of them singletons. Sequencing was done on a sample of peripheral blood. Source of these receptors: a human donor in a cohort sampled during active COVID-19. Both conserved end residues are trimmed from each CDR3.

TRBV27,ASSQIGAGEGNEQF
TRBV18,ASSPLTIDNEQF
TRBV4-1,ASSQDSTSGQILGEQF
TRBV24-1,ATSEGRGFGQETQY
TRBV5-1,ASSPWTERLQETQY
TRBV3-1/TRBV3-2,ASSHYRGQGEQY
TRBV19,ASSTGGGNNQPQH
TRBV4-1,ASSQDQLAGSGEHNEQF
TRBV6-1,ASSGRTSGPSYNEQF
TRBV4-2,ASSQESGAYEQY
TRBV7-9,ASSPTVSYEQY
TRBV21-1,ASSKEGVPGANVLT
TRBV6-1,ASSEVQGGGTQY
TRBV28,ASTSPIFDIQY
TRBV9,ASSVGASGLLGDEQY
TRBV3-1/TRBV3-2,ASGQGPLGTR
TRBV10-3,AGGTGTDTQY
TRBV27,ASSLNGASNEKLF